The 3 T cell receptor beta chains given below trace back to one sample, sequenced in a study of PD-1 blockade in classical Hodgkin lymphoma. TCRdb's copy holds only in-frame clones and misses some; the assay was immunoSEQ multiplex PCR. The sample shows about 22,000 clones, 69% of them seen only once. All the patients suffered relapse after autologous stem cell transplantation, and brentuximab vedotin exposure differed. The sequenced sample was peripheral blood mononuclear cells (PBMCs), obtained at baseline. The origin of the receptors is a human donor with classical Hodgkin lymphoma.

The chain joins TRBV30 to TRBJ2-2; possibly TRBD1 for D (6 bases). CDR1 GTSNPN and CDR2 SVGIG come from the germline V gene (reference sequence). V shed 4 bases and J shed 4 bases, with 16 bases lying between them. The CDR3 length is 15 residues. CDR3 sequence (DNA): TGTGCCTGGACCCTTGAGGGGGAAATCACCGGGGAGCTGTTTTTT. Its translation: CAWTLEGEITGELFF.

V is TRBV7-8 and J is TRBJ2-1; 9 nucleotides line up with TRBD2. Germline CDR1 and CDR2: SGHVS and FQNEAQ. V dropped 0 bases and J dropped 4; count of bases not matched to a gene: 1. The CDR3 sequence is 15 residues long. The DNA for the CDR3 is TGTGCCAGCAGCTTAGCGCGGGGGGGATACAATGAGCAGTTCTTC. This translates into CASSLARGGYNEQFF.

V usage is TRBV7-2 and J usage is TRBJ1-2, with TRBD1 as a possible D gene (5 bases). This CDR3 region has 15 residues. V shed 5 bases and J shed 1 base, with 14 bases lying between them. Looked up from germline, CDR1 is SGHTA and CDR2 is FQGNSA. The DNA of the CDR3 is TGTGCCAGCAGCGTTGCCAGCGACAGTAACTATGGCTACACCTTC. Translated: CASSVASDSNYGYTF.